A single sample is the source of the 9 T cell receptor beta chains below, sequenced in a study of blood T cell repertoires in COVID-19. Assay: immunoSEQ multiplex PCR; the TCRdb copy retains only in-frame clones and omits some. The table includes 140,000 or so clones, over 80% detected once. The material sequenced was PBMCs or T cells enriched from blood (not recorded which). The source of these receptors is a middle-aged woman who had recovered from COVID-19.

The V call is TRBV19, the J call TRBJ1-1; maybe TRBD1 (5 bases). The CDR3 runs 16 residues. Trimming cost V 5 bases and J 0 bases, with 16 bases left between them. Germline V CDR1 and CDR2: LNHDA, SQIVND (reference sequence). The CDR3 spells CASSPRWAGMNTEAFF. DNA for the CDR3: TGTGCCAGTAGTCCCCGTTGGGCAGGGATGAACACTGAAGCTTTCTTT.

The V gene is TRBV4-2, the J gene TRBJ1-1; D remains ambiguous. From germline, CDR1 is LGHNA and CDR2 YNFKEQ. The CDR3 is made up of 14 amino acids. V was shortened by 5 bases and J by 0 bases, with 10 bases between the two germline ends. The CDR3 coding sequence is TGTGCCAGCAGCGAGAGGAGCATGAACACTGAAGCTTTCTTT. Protein product: CASSERSMNTEAFF.

V gene TRBV25-1 combines with J gene TRBJ1-2; no firm D call. The CDR3 has 12 amino acids. V was clipped by 6 bases and J by 7 bases, with 12 bases between them. CDR1 and CDR2 from the germline V gene are MGHDK and SYGVNS. The CDR3, as DNA: TGTGCCAGCAGAGCAGAGGTCCCTGGCTACACCTTC. It encodes CASRAEVPGYTF.

The rearrangement links TRBV9 to TRBJ1-6; a possible D gene is TRBD1 (5 bases). The CDR3 length is 16 residues. The germline V and J ends were trimmed by 1 base and 6 bases, with 14 bases remaining between them. The V gene's germline CDR1 is SGDLS and CDR2 YYNGEE. The DNA for the CDR3 is TGTGCCAGCAGCGTAAGTCAGGGTTATGTTAATTCACCCCTCCACTTT. The encoded protein is CASSVSQGYVNSPLHF. Combining the CDR3 with reference TRBV9 and TRBJ1-6 gives the whole variable domain DSGVTQTPKHLITATGQRVTLRCSPRSGDLSVYWYQQSLDQGLQFLIQYYNGEERAKGNILERFSAQQFPDLHSELNLSSLELGDSALYFCASSVSQGYVNSPLHFGNGTRLTVT.

The chain recombines TRBV7-8 with TRBJ1-5; 8 bases are a match to TRBD1. Trimming took 2 bases from V and 3 from J; bases not matched to a gene: 3. This CDR3 spans 15 amino acids. Germline V gives CDR1 SGHVS, CDR2 FQNEAQ. Here the CDR3 reads CASSLTRGLNQPQHF. CDR3 bases: TGTGCCAGCAGCTTAACCAGGGGGCTCAATCAGCCCCAGCATTTT.

The chain employs TRBV4-1 and TRBJ1-5, with D possibly being TRBD1 (5 bases). The CDR3 extends over 14 amino acids. Between the trimmed V and J ends, which lost 0 bases and 4 bases, there was a span of 7 bases. Germline V lookup: CDR1 MGHRA, CDR2 YSYEKL. The CDR3 DNA is TGCGCCAGCAGCCAAGAAGCAGGGAATCAGCCCCAGCATTTT. Protein: CASSQEAGNQPQHF.

The chain employs TRBV5-1 and TRBJ1-2; 10 bases line up with TRBD1. The CDR3 runs to 15 residues. Germline V gives CDR1 SGHRS, CDR2 YFSETQ. Germline trimming cut 4 bases from V and 6 bases from J; bases unmatched to any gene: 9. The CDR3 is CASSQWTGGLDGYTF. DNA for the CDR3: TGCGCCAGCAGCCAATGGACAGGGGGGTTGGATGGCTACACCTTC.

For this clone: Other DNA sequences of this sample code for an identical CDR3. The chain couples TRBV5-1 to TRBJ2-1; 9 nucleotides match TRBD2. The germline gives CDR1 SGHRS, CDR2 YFSETQ. The CDR3 contains 12 residues. V was clipped by 7 bases and J by 8 bases; unmatched bases: 4. In DNA, the CDR3 is TGCGCCAGCCGGCGGGAGGGCGATGAGCAGTTCTTC. Its protein product is CASRREGDEQFF. The entire variable domain, with the rest obtained from reference TRBV5-1 and TRBJ2-1, is as follows: KAGVTQTPRYLIKTRGQQVTLSCSPISGHRSVSWYQQTPGQGLQFLFEYFSETQRNKGNFPGRFSGRQFSNSRSEMNVSTLELGDSALYLCASRREGDEQFFGPGTRLTVL.

The chain carries TRBV7-3 and TRBJ2-2; TRBD2 matches 13 bases. The germline CDR1 and CDR2 sequences are SGHTA and FQGTGA. V dropped 5 bases and J dropped 5; count of bases not matched to a gene: 2. The CDR3 loop spans 15 amino acids. The CDR3 loop reads CASSGLAGVTGELFF. Here the CDR3 DNA reads TGTGCCAGCAGCGGACTAGCGGGAGTTACCGGGGAGCTGTTTTTT.